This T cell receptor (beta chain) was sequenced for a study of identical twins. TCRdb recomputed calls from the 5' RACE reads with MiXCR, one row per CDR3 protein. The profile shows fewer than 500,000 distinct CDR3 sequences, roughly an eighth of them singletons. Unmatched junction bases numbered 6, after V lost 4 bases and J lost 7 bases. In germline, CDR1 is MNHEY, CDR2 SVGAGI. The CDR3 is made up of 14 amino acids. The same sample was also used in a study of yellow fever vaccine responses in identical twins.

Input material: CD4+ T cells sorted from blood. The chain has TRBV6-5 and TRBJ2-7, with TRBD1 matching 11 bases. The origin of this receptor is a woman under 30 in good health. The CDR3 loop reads CASSFPGTGGEQYF. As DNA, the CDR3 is TGTGCCAGCAGTTTCCCCGGGACAGGGGGTGAGCAGTACTTC.